The 28 T cell receptor beta chains reported below all come from one sample, sequenced in a study of T cell repertoires in cytomegalovirus infection (dated by TCRdb to about 2019). Instrument on record: Illumina HiSeq 1500. TCRdb reran the public reads through fastp at Q25 and MiXCR, keeping productive beta chains. Identical CDR3 proteins give one entry, which carries the most common genes and DNA. The sample yields around 450,000 distinct CDR3 sequences; approximately 10% were counted once. Of the sample, roughly 10% is held by the ten largest clones. The sequencing sample was made of PBMCs. Every receptor here comes from a human donor in good health (CMV status not recorded). Some clones in this sample may be carry-over from other donors' samples.

This clonotype has only a few counts. The chain has TRBV27 and TRBJ2-2, with TRBD2 identical over 9 bases. The CDR3 loop spans 16 amino acids. Per the germline V gene, CDR1 is MNHEY and CDR2 is SMNVEV (reference sequence). The trim removed 6 bases at V and 1 base at J, leaving 6 bases unmatched. CDR3 coding DNA: TGTGCCAGCAGAGATATTAGCGGGAGGAACACCGGGGAGCTGTTTTTT. Its protein is CASRDISGRNTGELFF.

CDR3 sequence reads: CASSYEPGRGVTEAFF. The CDR3 nucleotides are TGTGCCAGCAGTTACGAGCCAGGGAGAGGGGTCACTGAAGCTTTCTTT. The chain has TRBV6-6 and TRBJ1-1, with a tentative D call TRBD1 (5 bases). Trimming stripped 2 bases from V and 4 bases from J, with 17 bases between. The CDR3 sequence is 16 residues long. In germline, CDR1 is MNHNY, CDR2 SVGAGI (reference sequence).

There are many counts of this clonotype. The V call is TRBV20-1, the J call TRBJ2-1; TRBD2 matches 11 bases. Germline CDR1 and CDR2: DFQATT and SNEGSKA (reference sequence). This CDR3 comprises 16 residues. With 0 bases clipped from V and 6 bases from J, the junction kept 7 bases outside the gene matches. Here the CDR3 reads CSARDGTSGSFNEQFF. The CDR3 DNA follows: TGCAGTGCTAGAGATGGAACTAGCGGGAGTTTCAATGAGCAGTTCTTC.

The chain has TRBV12-3 or TRBV12-4 and TRBJ2-3; TRBD2 matches 7 bases. Trimming cost V 5 bases and J 2 bases; bases outside gene matches: 7. The CDR3 is 15 amino acids. This CDR3 is CASSAAGRVTDTQYF. In DNA, the CDR3 is TGTGCCAGCAGTGCCGCAGGGAGGGTCACAGATACGCAGTATTTT.

This clonotype was recorded many times. The chain has TRBV20-1 and TRBJ1-5; TRBD1 agrees at 11 bases. The CDR3 is 14 amino acids. The germline V gene encodes CDR1 DFQATT and CDR2 SNEGSKA (reference sequence). The V and J ends lost 5 bases and 5 bases, in that order; junction bases with no gene match: 5. The CDR3 is CSASGTGGDQPQHF. The CDR3 DNA reads TGCAGTGCTTCCGGGACAGGGGGTGATCAGCCCCAGCATTTT.

The chain couples TRBV3-1 to TRBJ1-1, with D unclear. The V gene's germline CDR1 is LGHDT and CDR2 YNNKEL (reference sequence). This CDR3 is 13 amino acids long. Trimming pared 3 bases from V and 4 bases from J, leaving 9 bases between. The CDR3 DNA reads as TGTGCCAGCAGCCAGACGGGTTTCACTGAAGCTTTCTTT. Protein product: CASSQTGFTEAFF.

Concerning this clonotype: One junction end disagrees with the germline gene, perhaps due to a read error. The chain carries TRBV4-1 and TRBJ2-3, with 10 nucleotides matching TRBD2. This CDR3 region has 16 residues. Germline values: CDR1 MGHRA, CDR2 YSYEKL. CDR3 nucleotides: TGCGACAGCAGCCAAGTACTAGCGGGAAACACAGATACGCAGTATTTT. It codes for CDSSQVLAGNTDTQYF.

This clonotype was observed a handful of times. This chain uses TRBV28 with TRBJ2-2; unclear D gene. The V gene lost 4 bases and the J gene lost 3 bases, with 12 bases spanning the gap. Germline lookup yields CDR1 MDHEN and CDR2 SYDVKM. The CDR3 runs to 15 residues. CDR3 sequence: CASSSVLYYTGELFF. The CDR3 coding sequence is TGTGCCAGCAGTTCCGTACTCTATTACACCGGGGAGCTGTTTTTT.

This clonotype was counted ten times or more. V and J are TRBV23-1 and TRBJ2-1; D is ambiguous. TRBV23-1 is identified as an open reading frame with a role that is uncertain. This CDR3 contains 14 residues. Trimming pared 0 bases from V and 7 bases from J, leaving 10 bases between. For the CDR3, the DNA is TGCGCCAGCAGTCAATCGATGGCTGGGAATGAGCAGTTCTTC. Its protein product is CASSQSMAGNEQFF.

This clonotype came up many times. The chain is built from TRBV6-2 or TRBV6-3 and TRBJ2-1; 11 bases are a match to TRBD2. V was clipped by 2 bases and J by 6 bases; unmatched bases: 6. The CDR3 runs to 16 residues. Germline V gives CDR1 MNHEY, CDR2 SVGEGT. DNA for the CDR3: TGTGCCAGCAGTTACAGGTTAACTAGCGGGAGCAATGAGCAGTTCTTC. It encodes CASSYRLTSGSNEQFF.

V gene TRBV2 combines with J gene TRBJ1-2; D is uncertain. Germline lookup yields CDR1 SNHLY and CDR2 FYNNEI. The CDR3 extends over 11 amino acids. V was shortened by 8 bases and J by 4 bases, with 8 bases between the two germline ends. The chain's CDR3 is CASDDIYGYTF. The CDR3 DNA sequence: TGTGCCAGCGATGACATCTATGGCTACACCTTC.

This clonotype has only a few counts. The V and J genes are TRBV2 and TRBJ2-2; TRBD1 aligns across 8 bases. The germline gives CDR1 SNHLY, CDR2 FYNNEI. The ends lost 3 bases at V and 8 bases at J; junction bases unmatched: 8. CDR3 length: 15 amino acids. CDR3 region: CASSDAGGSPGELFF. DNA for the CDR3: TGTGCCAGCAGTGACGCAGGGGGCTCGCCGGGGGAGCTGTTTTTT.

The chain is built from TRBV9 and TRBJ1-5; TRBD1 might be the D (6 bases). This CDR3 has 15 residues. V lost 0 bases and J lost 6, with 13 bases in between. Germline lookup yields CDR1 SGDLS and CDR2 YYNGEE. CDR3 sequence (DNA): TGTGCCAGCAGCGTAGGAGGGGGGATGGGTCAGCCCCAGCATTTT. It is translated as CASSVGGGMGQPQHF.

This clonotype was seen ten or more times. The rearrangement uses TRBV6-1 and TRBJ1-5; D ambiguous. The CDR3 covers 17 residues. The V gene's germline CDR1 is MNHNS and CDR2 SASEGT. Trimming removed 4 bases at V and 4 bases at J, with 20 bases between. The CDR3 protein is CASSGTRVGQANQPQHF. The CDR3 DNA reads TGTGCCAGCAGTGGGACCCGGGTAGGGCAGGCTAATCAGCCCCAGCATTTT.

The chain recombines TRBV29-1 with TRBJ1-4; tentatively, D is TRBD1 (5 bases). V was pared by 5 bases and J by 12 bases, with 19 bases between. The CDR3 totals 13 residues. Germline V gene lookup returns CDR1 SQVTM and CDR2 ANQGSEA. The CDR3 DNA reads TGCAGCGTTAATTCGGGACTCGCCTCGGAACTGTTTTTT. The encoded protein is CSVNSGLASELFF. Based on the CDR3 plus reference TRBV29-1 and TRBJ1-4, the full variable domain is SAVISQKPSRDICQRGTSLTIQCQVDSQVTMMFWYRQQPGQSLTLIATANQGSEATYESGFVIDKFPISRPNLTFSTLTVSNMSPEDSSIYLCSVNSGLASELFFGSGTQLSVL.

This clonotype was observed at least ten times. The chain has TRBV11-2 and TRBJ2-2, with no clear D. The CDR3 length is 15 residues. Deletions cut 2 bases from V and 6 bases from J, with 13 bases between. Germline CDR1 is SGHAT and CDR2 is FQNNGV. CDR3 region: CASSLRPGSAGELFF. In DNA, the CDR3 is TGTGCCAGCAGCTTACGCCCAGGAAGTGCCGGGGAGCTGTTTTTT. The full variable domain, its missing parts supplied by reference TRBV11-2 and TRBJ2-2, is EAGVAQSPRYKIIEKRQSVAFWCNPISGHATLYWYQQILGQGPKLLIQFQNNGVVDDSQLPKDRFSAERLKGVDSTLKIQPAKLEDSAVYLCASSLRPGSAGELFFGEGSRLTVL.

This rearrangement joins TRBV12-3 or TRBV12-4 to TRBJ2-3; 8 bases fit TRBD2. J was trimmed by 3 bases and V by 6 bases; bases with no gene match: 8. The CDR3 is made up of 15 amino acids. The DNA for the CDR3 is TGTGCCAGCAGGAGGAGCGGGAGTACGACAGATACGCAGTATTTT. Translation: CASRRSGSTTDTQYF.

The sample holds many counts of this clonotype. The chain uses TRBV5-5 and TRBJ2-5; 9 nucleotides line up with TRBD1. V was pared by 2 bases and J by 7 bases, with 15 bases of the junction left unmatched. Germline V lookup: CDR1 SGHKS, CDR2 YYEKEE (reference sequence). The CDR3 consists of 17 residues. Here the CDR3 reads CASSLDRDRVWLGTQYF. CDR3 coding DNA: TGTGCCAGCAGCTTAGACCGGGACAGGGTTTGGCTTGGGACCCAGTACTTC.

The rearrangement joins TRBV20-1 to TRBJ2-2; a possible D gene is TRBD1 (6 bases). CDR3 size: 15 residues. V was cut by 3 bases and J by 3 bases, with 14 bases left in between. Per germline, CDR1 DFQATT and CDR2 SNEGSKA (reference sequence). CDR3 residues: CSAREQGIDTGELFF. The CDR3 DNA is TGCAGTGCTAGGGAGCAGGGGATAGACACCGGGGAGCTGTTTTTT.

The table lists this clonotype with many counts. The V call is TRBV6-4, the J call TRBJ2-1; D ambiguous. Looked up from germline, CDR1 is MRHNA and CDR2 is SNTAGT. V gave up 6 bases and J gave up 1 base, with 10 bases separating them. CDR3 length: 14 amino acids. CDR3 sequence: CASRPDRSYNEQFF. CDR3 sequence (DNA): TGTGCCAGCAGGCCCGATAGGTCCTACAATGAGCAGTTCTTC.

Ten or more counts support this clonotype. The genes are TRBV2 and TRBJ2-3, with a weak D call TRBD2 (5 bases). The CDR3 is 15 residues long. Germline V gives CDR1 SNHLY, CDR2 FYNNEI. V was cut by 6 bases and J by 1 base, with 14 bases left in between. In nucleotides, the CDR3 is TGTGCCAGCAGCGCGAGAGCGGCACGCACAGATACGCAGTATTTT. It encodes CASSARAARTDTQYF.

This clonotype has at least ten counts. V usage is TRBV29-1 and J usage is TRBJ2-4; no clear D gene. The germline gives CDR1 SQVTM, CDR2 ANQGSEA. V lost 4 bases to trimming and J lost 10 bases, with 11 bases between them. The CDR3 runs to 11 residues. The CDR3 DNA reads as TGCAGCGTTGTGTCCGGAATGATTCAGTACTTC. Its translation is CSVVSGMIQYF. The variable domain in full, completed from reference TRBV29-1 and TRBJ2-4, reads SAVISQKPSRDICQRGTSLTIQCQVDSQVTMMFWYRQQPGQSLTLIATANQGSEATYESGFVIDKFPISRPNLTFSTLTVSNMSPEDSSIYLCSVVSGMIQYFGAGTRLSVL.

This clonotype was seen many times. In DNA, the CDR3 is TGCGCCACCAAGGGACAGGGGGCAGGGAACACTGAAGCTTTCTTT. This encodes CATKGQGAGNTEAFF. V gene TRBV5-1 combines with J gene TRBJ1-1; TRBD1 aligns across 12 bases. V shed 9 bases and J 1 base; nucleotides not matched to a gene: 7. The CDR3 is 15 residues long. The germline CDR1 and CDR2 sequences are SGHRS and YFSETQ.

This clonotype was counted many times. The chain joins TRBV20-1 to TRBJ2-5, with D tentatively TRBD2 (6 bases). V was trimmed by 3 bases and J by 4 bases, leaving 15 bases between them. The length of the CDR3 is 14 residues. The V gene's germline CDR1 is DFQATT and CDR2 SNEGSKA (reference sequence). CDR3 sequence: CSASLGGTGETQYF. The DNA for the CDR3 is TGCAGTGCTAGCCTTGGGGGGACGGGAGAGACCCAGTACTTC.

This clonotype was recorded at least ten times. The gene calls are TRBV28 and TRBJ2-1; D gene uncertain. V lost 5 bases, J lost 8 bases, and 7 bases lay in between. Germline lookup yields CDR1 MDHEN and CDR2 SYDVKM. This CDR3 has 11 amino acids. For the CDR3, the DNA is TGTGCCAGCAGTCTAGGTTATGAGCAGTTCTTC. Translating it yields CASSLGYEQFF.

This clonotype was seen ten or more times. This chain connects TRBV7-9 to TRBJ2-1, with TRBD2 matching 9 bases. Germline lookup yields CDR1 SEHNR and CDR2 FQNEAQ (reference sequence). The CDR3 runs 13 residues. Trimming cost V 5 bases and J 9 bases; bases outside gene matches: 5. The CDR3 nucleotides are TGTGCCAGCAGCCCTGGGACTAGCTTTGAGCAGTTCTTC. This codes for CASSPGTSFEQFF.

The V gene is TRBV4-2, the J gene TRBJ2-2, with 8 bases aligning to TRBD2. Unmatched junction bases numbered 5, after V lost 4 bases and J lost 1 base. Germline V gene data show CDR1 as LGHNA and CDR2 as YNFKEQ. CDR3 size: 16 residues. The CDR3 loop reads CASSPIAGQNTGELFF. Here the CDR3 DNA reads TGTGCCAGCAGCCCAATAGCGGGACAGAACACCGGGGAGCTGTTTTTT.

This clonotype was found a few times. The chain employs TRBV5-1 and TRBJ1-6, with 7 bases that match TRBD1. J gave up 7 bases and V 4 bases, and 5 bases lay outside the gene matches. In germline, CDR1 is SGHRS, CDR2 YFSETQ. The CDR3 has 14 amino acids. The CDR3 is CASSQGQKNSPLHF. Here the CDR3 DNA reads TGCGCCAGCAGCCAGGGACAGAAGAATTCACCCCTCCACTTT.